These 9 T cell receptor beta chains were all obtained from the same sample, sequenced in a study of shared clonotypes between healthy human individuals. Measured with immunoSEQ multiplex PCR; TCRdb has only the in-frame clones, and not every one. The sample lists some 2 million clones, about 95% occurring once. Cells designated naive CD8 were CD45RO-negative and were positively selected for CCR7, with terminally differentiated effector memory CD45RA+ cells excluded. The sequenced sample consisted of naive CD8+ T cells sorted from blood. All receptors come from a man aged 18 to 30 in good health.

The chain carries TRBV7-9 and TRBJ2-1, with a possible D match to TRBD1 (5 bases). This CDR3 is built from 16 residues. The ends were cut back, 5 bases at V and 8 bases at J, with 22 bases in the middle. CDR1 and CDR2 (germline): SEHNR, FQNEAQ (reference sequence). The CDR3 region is CASSPALAQALDEQFF. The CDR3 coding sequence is TGTGCCAGCAGCCCCGCCCTCGCACAGGCCCTCGATGAGCAGTTCTTC. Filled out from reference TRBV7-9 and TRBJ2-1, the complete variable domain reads DTGVSQNPRHKITKRGQNVTFRCDPISEHNRLYWYRQTLGQGPEFLTYFQNEAQLEKSRLLSDRFSAERPKGSFSTLEIQRTEQGDSAMYLCASSPALAQALDEQFFGPGTRLTVL.

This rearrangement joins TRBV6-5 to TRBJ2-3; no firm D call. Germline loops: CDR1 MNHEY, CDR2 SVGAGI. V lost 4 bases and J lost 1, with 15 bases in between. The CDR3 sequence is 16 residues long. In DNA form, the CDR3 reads TGTGCCAGCAGTTCTCCTTCGGTACTTGGCACAGATACGCAGTATTTT. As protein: CASSSPSVLGTDTQYF.

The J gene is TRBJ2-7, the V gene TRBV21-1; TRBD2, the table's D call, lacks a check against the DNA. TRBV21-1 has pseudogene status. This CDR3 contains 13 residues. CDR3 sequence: CASIPGGIYEQYF. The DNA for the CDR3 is TGTGCCAGCATCCCGGGCGGGATCTACGAGCAGTACTTC.

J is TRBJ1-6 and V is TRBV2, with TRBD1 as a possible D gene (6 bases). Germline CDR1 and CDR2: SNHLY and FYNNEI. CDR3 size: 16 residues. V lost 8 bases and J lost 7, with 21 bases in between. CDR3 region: CASLAAGAGVNSPLHF. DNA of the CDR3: TGTGCCAGCCTAGCTGCGGGTGCAGGGGTCAATTCACCCCTCCACTTT.

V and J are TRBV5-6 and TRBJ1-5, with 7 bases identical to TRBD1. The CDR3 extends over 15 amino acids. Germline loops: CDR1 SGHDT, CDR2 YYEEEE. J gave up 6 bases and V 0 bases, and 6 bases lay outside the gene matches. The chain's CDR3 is CASSLGAGGSQPQHF. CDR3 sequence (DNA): TGTGCCAGCAGCTTGGGGGCAGGGGGAAGTCAGCCCCAGCATTTT. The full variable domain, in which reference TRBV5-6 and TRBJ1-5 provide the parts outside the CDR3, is DAGVTQSPTHLIKTRGQQVTLRCSPKSGHDTVSWYQQALGQGPQFIFQYYEEEERQRGNFPDRFSGHQFPNYSSELNVNALLLGDSALYLCASSLGAGGSQPQHFGDGTRLSIL.

Here the CDR3 reads CASSQEAGNTGELFF. The DNA of the CDR3 is TGCGCCAGCAGCCAAGAGGCGGGAAACACCGGGGAGCTGTTTTTT. The chain joins TRBV4-3 to TRBJ2-2; TRBD2 is a possible D gene (6 bases). Per germline, CDR1 LGHNA and CDR2 YSLEER. The length of the CDR3 is 15 residues. V was shortened by 0 bases and J by 2 bases, with 7 bases between the two germline ends.

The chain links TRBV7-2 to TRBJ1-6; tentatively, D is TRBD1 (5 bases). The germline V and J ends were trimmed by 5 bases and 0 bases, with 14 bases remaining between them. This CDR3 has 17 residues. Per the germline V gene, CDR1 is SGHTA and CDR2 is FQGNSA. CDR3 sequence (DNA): TGTGCCAGCAGCCATAGGGACTTGAGCTCCTATAATTCACCCCTCCACTTT. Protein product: CASSHRDLSSYNSPLHF.

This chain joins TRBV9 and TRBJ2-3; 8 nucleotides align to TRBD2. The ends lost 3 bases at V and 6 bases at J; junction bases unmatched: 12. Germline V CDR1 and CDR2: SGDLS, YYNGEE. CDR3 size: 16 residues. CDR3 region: CASSAETSVLEDTQYF. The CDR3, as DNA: TGTGCCAGCAGCGCCGAGACTAGCGTTCTCGAGGATACGCAGTATTTT.

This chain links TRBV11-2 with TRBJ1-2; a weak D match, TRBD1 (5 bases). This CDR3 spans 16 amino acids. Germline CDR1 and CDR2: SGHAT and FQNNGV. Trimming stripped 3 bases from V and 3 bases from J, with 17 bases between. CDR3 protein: CASSFLGGEGYYGYTF. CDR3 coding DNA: TGTGCCAGCAGCTTCCTTGGGGGTGAGGGGTACTATGGCTACACCTTC. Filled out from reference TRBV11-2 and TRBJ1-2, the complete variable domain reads EAGVAQSPRYKIIEKRQSVAFWCNPISGHATLYWYQQILGQGPKLLIQFQNNGVVDDSQLPKDRFSAERLKGVDSTLKIQPAKLEDSAVYLCASSFLGGEGYYGYTFGSGTRLTVV.